This TCR beta chain was observed in a study of blood T cell repertoires in COVID-19. Study summary: Samples taken during acute and convalescent COVID-19 were collected in the United States, Italy and Spain. T cells, B-cell-depleted T cells, or PBMCs supplied cDNA or gDNA.

Germline V gene sequence: CDR1 KGHDR, CDR2 SFDVKD. V was cut by 7 bases and J by 4 bases, with 18 bases left in between. This CDR3 has 15 residues. Per the authors' pipeline: Estimation of nucleated cell counts was performed using reference gene primer amplification. The repertoire was sequenced with immunoSEQ multiplex PCR; TCRdb's copy has only in-frame clones and lacks some. V, J and clone size reflect that table, while D and trimming were determined from the DNA. The sample has fewer than 250,000 clones, around four fifths seen once. The chain employs TRBV24-1 and TRBJ2-5; D may be TRBD1 (6 bases). The TCR originated in a man aged 45-65 years with active or convalescent COVID-19. The sequencing input was peripheral blood. The CDR3 nucleotides read TGTGCCACCAGCGACTTGGGGGCTAGAGGAGAGACCCAGTACTTC. Its protein is CATSDLGARGETQYF.